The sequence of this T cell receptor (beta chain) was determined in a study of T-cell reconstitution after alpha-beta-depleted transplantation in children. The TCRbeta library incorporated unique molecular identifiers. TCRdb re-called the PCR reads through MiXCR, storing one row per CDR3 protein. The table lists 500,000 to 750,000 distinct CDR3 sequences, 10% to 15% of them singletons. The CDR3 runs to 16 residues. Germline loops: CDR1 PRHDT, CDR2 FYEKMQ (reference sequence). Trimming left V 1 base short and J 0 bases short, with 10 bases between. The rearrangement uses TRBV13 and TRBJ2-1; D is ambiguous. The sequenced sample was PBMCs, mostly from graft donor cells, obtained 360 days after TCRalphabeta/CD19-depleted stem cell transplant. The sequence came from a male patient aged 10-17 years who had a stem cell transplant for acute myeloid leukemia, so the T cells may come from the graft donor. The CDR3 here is CASSLVREGSYNEQFF. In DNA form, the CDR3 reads TGTGCCAGCAGCTTAGTAAGGGAAGGCTCCTACAATGAGCAGTTCTTC.